This T cell receptor (beta chain) was sequenced during a study of cytomegalovirus exposure and HLA in healthy donors. For the study at large: A later analysis reported the 100 to 150 validation repertoires used the same platform as the roughly 700 first-cohort repertoires.

Whole-study results and caveats: It was reported that the classifier diagnosed cytomegalovirus status with high specificity and sensitivity in both the original and validation cohorts. According to the study, 160 or so TCR beta chains were cytomegalovirus-associated.

The validation cohort, a group of 120 subjects, included the donors and was separate from the roughly 670-subject first cohort. With respect to this clone: Its target is unknown.

Germline loops: CDR1 SGHRS, CDR2 YFSETQ. J was trimmed by 3 bases and V by 7 bases; bases with no gene match: 10. CDR3 length: 15 residues. Generated by immunoSEQ multiplex PCR, the TCRdb table keeps only in-frame clones and is missing some. The sample holds about 160,000 clones, 65% to 90% seen once. This TCR came from a woman between 18 and 29 years old in good health and CMV-seronegative. The chain has TRBV5-1 and TRBJ2-3; TRBD1 matches 8 bases. The sequenced material came from PBMCs. This chain's CDR3 is CASRFQGALTDTQYF. The DNA for the CDR3 is TGCGCCAGCCGTTTTCAGGGGGCGCTTACAGATACGCAGTATTTT. Filled out from reference TRBV5-1 and TRBJ2-3, the complete variable domain reads KAGVTQTPRYLIKTRGQQVTLSCSPISGHRSVSWYQQTPGQGLQFLFEYFSETQRNKGNFPGRFSGRQFSNSRSEMNVSTLELGDSALYLCASRFQGALTDTQYFGPGTRLTVL.